These T cell receptor beta chains were read from a single sample in a study of vaccination effects on CD4 cells after COVID-19. Which antigens these TCRs recognize remains unknown. Method: immunoSEQ multiplex PCR; TCRdb's copy keeps in-frame clones and lacks some. The table shows tens of thousands of clones, with about three quarters occurring only once. The sample in question was CD4+ T cells from PBMCs cultured with SARS-CoV-2 spike peptides, obtained after COVID-19 vaccination. Source of these receptors: a human donor who received a COVID-19 vaccine. Some clones in this sample may be carry-over from other donors' samples. Each CDR3 is given with its conserved first and last residue. A D gene is named only where the DNA matches it firmly. Some rows mark clone size as missing; the rest say once, few, many or name a class of expanded clone.

abundance: .
j_gene: TRBJ2-5
d_gene: .
v_gene: TRBV5-8
len: 11
CDR3nt: TGTGCCAGCAGCTTAAGGGAGACCCAGTACTTC
CDR3aa: CASSLRETQYF

abundance: .
j_gene: TRBJ1-5
d_gene: .
v_gene: TRBV12-5
len: 19
CDR3nt: TGTGCTAGTGGTTTGGTACAAGACGGCAAGCCTTATAGCAATCAGCCCCAGCATTTT
CDR3aa: CASGLVQDGKPYSNQPQHF

abundance: few
j_gene: TRBJ1-2
d_gene: .
v_gene: TRBV5-4
len: 14
CDR3nt: TGTGCCAGCAGCTTGGGGTCCGGTACCTATGGCTACACCTTC
CDR3aa: CASSLGSGTYGYTF

abundance: .
j_gene: TRBJ1-1
d_gene: .
v_gene: TRBV2
len: 13
CDR3nt: TGTGCCAGCAAAGAGGGAGGGGTCACTGAAGCTTTCTTT
CDR3aa: CASKEGGVTEAFF

abundance: once
j_gene: TRBJ2-1
d_gene: .
v_gene: TRBV3-1/TRBV3-2
len: 15
CDR3nt: TGTGCCAGCAGCCAAGGAAGGGGCTCCTACAATGAGCAGTTCTTC
CDR3aa: CASSQGRGSYNEQFF

abundance: .
j_gene: TRBJ2-5
d_gene: TRBD1
v_gene: TRBV24-1
len: 14
CDR3nt: TGTGCCACCAGTGACCCCGGACAGGCAGAGACCCAGTACTTC
CDR3aa: CATSDPGQAETQYF

abundance: .
j_gene: TRBJ2-5
d_gene: TRBD2
v_gene: TRBV5-8
len: 18
CDR3nt: TGTGCCAGCCCTGGCCGGCCGGGGGGTCCACCAACTCAAGAGACCCAGTACTTC
CDR3aa: CASPGRPGGPPTQETQYF

abundance: .
j_gene: TRBJ1-5
d_gene: TRBD1
v_gene: TRBV18
len: 15
CDR3nt: TGTGCCAGCTCACCGACGGGACAGCACAATCAGCCCCAGCATTTT
CDR3aa: CASSPTGQHNQPQHF

abundance: .
j_gene: TRBJ2-3
d_gene: .
v_gene: TRBV6-4
len: 15
CDR3nt: TGTGCCAGCAGTGACAGGGCTGCTGGGGCAGATACGCAGTATTTT
CDR3aa: CASSDRAAGADTQYF

abundance: once
j_gene: TRBJ2-5
d_gene: TRBD2
v_gene: TRBV7-2
len: 16
CDR3nt: TGTGCCAGCAGCTTAAGACTAGCGGGGGGGCCGAAGACCCAGTACTTC
CDR3aa: CASSLRLAGGPKTQYF

abundance: .
j_gene: TRBJ2-3
d_gene: TRBD1
v_gene: TRBV7-8
len: 18
CDR3nt: TGTGCCAGCAGCTCCTTAGCAAGCGGGACAGGGTTGACAGATACGCAGTATTTT
CDR3aa: CASSSLASGTGLTDTQYF

abundance: .
j_gene: TRBJ2-3
d_gene: .
v_gene: TRBV19
len: 14
CDR3nt: TGTGCCAGTAGTGCCATGGCGTCGGTAGATACGCAGTATTTT
CDR3aa: CASSAMASVDTQYF

abundance: .
j_gene: TRBJ2-5
d_gene: TRBD1
v_gene: TRBV24-1
len: 16
CDR3nt: TGTGCCACCAGTGATTCACGGACAGGGAGCCAAGAGACCCAGTACTTC
CDR3aa: CATSDSRTGSQETQYF

abundance: .
j_gene: TRBJ2-4
d_gene: .
v_gene: TRBV7-9
len: 16
CDR3nt: TGTGCCAGCAGCGCCGGATCAGGCGGGGCCAAAAACATTCAGTACTTC
CDR3aa: CASSAGSGGAKNIQYF

abundance: .
j_gene: TRBJ2-5
d_gene: .
v_gene: TRBV7-3
len: 16
CDR3nt: TGTGCCAGCAGCGAAAGCGGTCAGGCCCCCCAAGAGACCCAGTACTTC
CDR3aa: CASSESGQAPQETQYF

abundance: few
j_gene: TRBJ2-6
d_gene: TRBD1
v_gene: TRBV6-5
len: 14
CDR3nt: TGTGCCGGACAGGTGAGCTCTGGGGCCAACGTCCTGACTTTC
CDR3aa: CAGQVSSGANVLTF

abundance: few
j_gene: TRBJ1-5
d_gene: .
v_gene: TRBV2
len: 15
CDR3nt: TGTGCCAGCAGTGATGTGACAGCGGGGGATCAGCCCCAGCATTTT
CDR3aa: CASSDVTAGDQPQHF

abundance: .
j_gene: TRBJ2-1
d_gene: .
v_gene: TRBV4-1
len: 16
CDR3nt: TGCGCCAGCAGCCAACCGGTCCGGGATCCTTTAAATGAGCAGTTCTTC
CDR3aa: CASSQPVRDPLNEQFF

abundance: .
j_gene: TRBJ2-1
d_gene: .
v_gene: TRBV11-2
len: 14
CDR3nt: TGTGCCAGCAGCTTGGGGAGGGGGGTCTATGAGCAGTTCTTC
CDR3aa: CASSLGRGVYEQFF

abundance: .
j_gene: TRBJ1-1
d_gene: .
v_gene: TRBV5-1
len: 13
CDR3nt: TGCGCCAGCACCCCCCCAGGGAACACTGAAGCTTTCTTT
CDR3aa: CASTPPGNTEAFF

abundance: .
j_gene: TRBJ1-4
d_gene: .
v_gene: TRBV2
len: 11
CDR3nt: TGTGCCAGCAGGGGGGGGGAAAAACTGTTTTTT
CDR3aa: CASRGGEKLFF

abundance: .
j_gene: TRBJ2-5
d_gene: .
v_gene: TRBV4-1
len: 14
CDR3nt: TGCGCCAGCAGCCAAGCTGGCGGATTGAAGACCCAGTACTTC
CDR3aa: CASSQAGGLKTQYF